This T cell receptor beta chain stems from a study of blood T cell repertoires in COVID-19. On the study more broadly: Sites in the United States, Italy and Spain provided acute and convalescent COVID-19 samples.

Per the original data handling: Counts of nucleated cells, estimated from reference gene primer amplification, were obtained. This table comes from immunoSEQ multiplex PCR, and its TCRdb copy is limited to in-frame clones, with some not included. V, J and clone size are those of that table, while D and trimming were read from the DNA. Seen here are approximately 240,000 clones, around 80% observed once, and the top ten hold about 5.1%. This CDR3 has 14 residues. In germline, CDR1 is SGHNT, CDR2 YYREEE (reference sequence). The junction had 5 bases not matched to a gene; V was cut back by 2 bases and J by 6 bases.

This chain uses TRBV5-4 with TRBJ2-5, with 9 bases fitting TRBD2. This sequence originates from a woman aged 55-70 years who had recovered from COVID-19. Input material: peripheral blood. The DNA of the CDR3 is TGTGCCAGCAGCTTAGATAGCGGGGGACAGACCCAGTACTTC. It translates to CASSLDSGGQTQYF.